This TCR beta chain was recovered during a study of cytomegalovirus exposure and HLA in healthy donors. The length of the CDR3 is 13 residues. Looked up from germline, CDR1 is SQVTM and CDR2 is ANQGSEA. The ends were cut back, 7 bases at V and 0 bases at J, with 10 bases in the middle. PCR used 60 Vbeta primers and 13 Jbeta primers. Some clones are missing from TCRdb's copy, which holds only in-frame ones; the method was immunoSEQ multiplex PCR. The sample shows about 90,000 clones, about 66% of them seen only once. Source material: PBMCs. The sequence was collected from a man under 40 in good health and CMV-seronegative. This chain links TRBV29-1 with TRBJ1-5; D is possibly TRBD1 (5 bases). The CDR3 sequence is CSAGGDSNQPQHF. CDR3 bases: TGCAGCGCTGGGGGGGATAGCAATCAGCCCCAGCATTTT.